Reported below is one T cell receptor beta chain. TCRdb's table, derived via immunoSEQ multiplex PCR, lists solely in-frame clones and lacks some. The sample records about 40,000 clones, 92% being singletons. This entry comes from a study of T cell changes during pregnancy in multiple sclerosis. Losses at the gene ends were 10 bases for V and 6 bases for J; bases not matched to a gene: 11. The CDR3 is made up of 13 amino acids. Germline V lookup: CDR1 SNHLY, CDR2 FYNNEI. This sequence joins TRBV2 and TRBJ2-7; 8 bases align to TRBD1. This material consisted of CD8+ T cells from peripheral blood mononuclear cells, taken in the first trimester of pregnancy. This sequence originates from a female donor with multiple sclerosis, enrolled in a pregnancy study. The CDR3: CATTGQGQVEQYF. Written as DNA, the CDR3 is TGTGCCACCACCGGACAGGGACAGGTCGAGCAGTACTTC.